The 26 T cell receptor beta chains given below trace back to one sample, sequenced in a study of cytotoxic CD8 clonotypes in ibrutinib-treated CLL (dated by TCRdb to the early 2020s). Sample time point, as interpreted from the label and publication: 12 months on ibrutinib. The library was built by means of the immunoSEQ multiplex PCR assay. TCRdb took over this immuneACCESS table, retaining in-frame rearrangements with V and J assigned. Such tables are incomplete; in checked studies, under half of the missing clones stem from an unresolved V gene, and the remainder is unexplained. This sample is represented by roughly 63,000 clones; around 60% of them were singletons. Roughly 14% of the sample is held by the ten biggest clonotypes. This material consisted of PBMCs, taken after 12 months of ibrutinib treatment. Source of these receptors: a human donor with chronic lymphocytic leukemia.

In this sample, this clone turned up a few times. The chain combines TRBV7-2 with TRBJ2-3, with TRBD1 as a possible D gene (6 bases). The CDR3 runs to 15 residues. CDR1 SGHTA and CDR2 FQGNSA come from the germline V gene. V lost 5 bases, J lost 2 bases, and 14 bases lay in between. The CDR3 loop reads CASSPLDRSTDTQYF. Here the CDR3 DNA reads TGTGCCAGCAGCCCTCTCGACAGGTCCACAGATACGCAGTATTTT.

The chain couples TRBV5-1 to TRBJ2-7; tentatively, D is TRBD1 or TRBD2 (5 bases each). CDR1 is SGHRS, CDR2 YFSETQ, per germline. This CDR3 has 15 residues. V shed 3 bases and J shed 7 bases, with 20 bases lying between them. This CDR3 reads CASSSQGPGLEEQYF. For the CDR3, the DNA is TGCGCCAGCAGCTCGCAGGGTCCGGGGCTGGAAGAGCAGTACTTC. The variable domain in full, with the rest retrieved from reference TRBV5-1 and TRBJ2-7, is KAGVTQTPRYLIKTRGQQVTLSCSPISGHRSVSWYQQTPGQGLQFLFEYFSETQRNKGNFPGRFSGRQFSNSRSEMNVSTLELGDSALYLCASSSQGPGLEEQYFGPGTRLTVT.

This clone was counted between two and nine times. This chain links TRBV18 with TRBJ1-4; 9 positions match TRBD1. The V and J ends lost 8 bases and 8 bases, in that order; junction bases with no gene match: 6. This CDR3 is built from 13 residues. Germline loops: CDR1 KGHSH, CDR2 LQKENI. Here the CDR3 DNA reads TGTGCCAGCGCCTGGACAGGGGAAGAAAAACTGTTTTTT. Residues: CASAWTGEEKLFF.

This clone has a handful of counts. V usage is TRBV9 and J usage is TRBJ2-2; unclear D gene. CDR1 is SGDLS and CDR2 is YYNGEE in the germline V gene. V lost 0 bases and J 2 bases, leaving 5 bases between the germline ends. The CDR3 runs 14 residues. CDR3 in DNA: TGTGCCAGCAGCGTAGCGTCCAACACCGGGGAGCTGTTTTTT. Protein: CASSVASNTGELFF.

V and J are TRBV11-2 and TRBJ1-2; 9 bases fit TRBD1. V shed 0 bases, J shed 6 bases, and the junction held 5 bases outside the gene matches. The V gene's germline CDR1 is SGHAT and CDR2 FQNNGV. The CDR3 covers 15 residues. CDR3 in amino acids: CASSLDVGQGHGYTF. DNA of the CDR3: TGTGCCAGCAGCTTAGACGTGGGACAGGGTCATGGCTACACCTTC.

This clone was recorded a few times. The chain has TRBV6-6 and TRBJ2-5; TRBD2 matches at 8 bases. The V segment lost 6 bases and the J segment 5 bases; nucleotides outside the gene matches: 14. Germline V CDR1 and CDR2: MNHNY, SVGAGI (reference sequence). The CDR3 runs 16 residues. In DNA form, the CDR3 reads TGTGCCAGCAGCTCGCGGCCCGGGGGGGCCTGGGAGACCCAGTACTTC. Encoded protein: CASSSRPGGAWETQYF.

This chain uses TRBV7-9 with TRBJ1-5; D possibly corresponds to TRBD1 (6 bases). The CDR3 extends over 15 amino acids. V dropped 6 bases and J dropped 3 bases, with 15 bases sitting between them. Per germline, CDR1 SEHNR and CDR2 FQNEAQ (reference sequence). The CDR3 sequence is CASSPFTGFNQPQHF. CDR3 coding DNA: TGTGCCAGCAGTCCCTTTACAGGGTTCAATCAGCCCCAGCATTTT.

The V gene is TRBV7-9, the J gene TRBJ1-2; 7 nucleotides line up with TRBD1. J was trimmed by 2 bases and V by 3 bases; bases with no gene match: 6. In germline, CDR1 is SEHNR, CDR2 FQNEAQ (reference sequence). The CDR3 length is 15 residues. Written as DNA, the CDR3 is TGTGCCAGCAGCTTTGGAGGGGGCACCAACTATGGCTACACCTTC. Its protein is CASSFGGGTNYGYTF. Filled out from reference TRBV7-9 and TRBJ1-2, the complete variable domain reads DTGVSQNPRHKITKRGQNVTFRCDPISEHNRLYWYRQTLGQGPEFLTYFQNEAQLEKSRLLSDRFSAERPKGSFSTLEIQRTEQGDSAMYLCASSFGGGTNYGYTFGSGTRLTVV.

This chain's CDR3 is CASSPLLLEGYGYTF. DNA of the CDR3: TGTGCCAGCAGCCCACTGCTCCTAGAGGGTTATGGCTACACCTTC. The chain employs TRBV6-1 and TRBJ1-2; D not resolved. CDR3 length: 15 amino acids. The V gene lost 6 bases and the J gene lost 5 bases, with 19 bases spanning the gap. Germline CDR1 reads MNHNS; CDR2 reads SASEGT.

This clone came up a few times. The chain links TRBV6-5 to TRBJ1-1, with D hard to call. The germline gives CDR1 MNHEY, CDR2 SVGAGI. The V end was cut by 7 bases, the J end by 0 bases, with 6 bases between. This CDR3 contains 12 residues. The CDR3 here is CASISLNTEAFF. CDR3 bases: TGTGCCAGCATTTCCCTGAACACTGAAGCTTTCTTT.

The chain links TRBV5-1 to TRBJ1-1; D gene unclear. Germline assignment: CDR1 SGHRS and CDR2 YFSETQ. Between the trimmed V and J ends, which lost 1 base and 6 bases, there was a span of 10 bases. The length of the CDR3 is 13 residues. This chain's CDR3 is CASSLSGISEAFF. CDR3 nucleotides: TGCGCCAGCAGCTTGTCGGGGATATCTGAAGCTTTCTTT.

This clone occurred a few times. This sequence joins TRBV6-1 and TRBJ2-5; 8 nucleotides align to TRBD1. The CDR3 has 14 amino acids. Germline-derived CDR1 and CDR2 are MNHNS and SASEGT. After removal of 4 bases from V and 1 base from J, the junction contained 2 bases not matched to a gene. The CDR3 DNA reads TGTGCCAGCAGTGTTACAGGGGGCCAAGAGACCCAGTACTTC. Protein product: CASSVTGGQETQYF.

The V call is TRBV6-5, the J call TRBJ2-1; 7 bases agree with TRBD2. J lost 10 bases, V lost 2 bases, and 2 bases had no gene match. CDR3 length equals 12 residues. CDR1 MNHEY and CDR2 SVGAGI come from the germline V gene. This CDR3 reads CASSYPGGEQFF. The CDR3 DNA is TGTGCCAGCAGTTACCCCGGGGGGGAGCAGTTCTTC.

The V call is TRBV6-1, the J call TRBJ2-7; D ambiguous. The germline CDR1 and CDR2 sequences are MNHNS and SASEGT. The CDR3 loop spans 14 amino acids. Trimming stripped 2 bases from V and 3 bases from J, with 11 bases between. The CDR3 DNA sequence: TGTGCCAGCAGTGAATTGGCCGACGGCTACGAGCAGTACGTC. This translates into CASSELADGYEQYV.

The gene calls are TRBV2 and TRBJ1-5, with 11 bases that match TRBD1. Germline V lookup: CDR1 SNHLY, CDR2 FYNNEI. V lost 8 bases and J lost 6; bases outside the gene matches: 9. The length of the CDR3 is 15 residues. The CDR3 DNA is TGTGCCAGCTTTAGGGACAGGGGGGTGGGTCAGCCCCAGCATTTT. Residues: CASFRDRGVGQPQHF. The full variable domain, its missing parts supplied by reference TRBV2 and TRBJ1-5, is EPEVTQTPSHQVTQMGQEVILRCVPISNHLYFYWYRQILGQKVEFLVSFYNNEISEKSEIFDDQFSVERPDGSNFTLKIRSTKLEDSAMYFCASFRDRGVGQPQHFGDGTRLSIL.

This clone has only one observation. The chain couples TRBV6-5 to TRBJ1-2; D gene unclear. The V end lost 3 bases, the J end lost 8 bases, and 10 bases lay between the germline ends. Looked up from germline, CDR1 is MNHEY and CDR2 is SVGAGI. The CDR3 has 12 residues. This CDR3 reads CASSYLGGGYTF. As DNA, the CDR3 is TGTGCCAGCAGTTATTTGGGAGGAGGCTACACCTTC.

This chain connects TRBV6-1 to TRBJ2-7, with unresolved D. The germline V gene has CDR1 MNHNS and CDR2 SASEGT. Trimming removed 9 bases from V and 2 bases from J, with 11 bases in between. This CDR3 comprises 12 residues. This CDR3 is CASQDRTYEQYV. CDR3 nucleotides: TGTGCCAGTCAGGATCGGACCTACGAGCAGTACGTC.

The gene calls are TRBV29-1 and TRBJ2-7; 9 nucleotides line up with TRBD2. CDR3 length: 13 residues. V lost 4 bases, J lost 2 bases, and 3 bases stayed unmatched. Germline V gene lookup returns CDR1 SQVTM and CDR2 ANQGSEA. In DNA form, the CDR3 reads TGCAGCGTTGTTGCTAGCGGGGCCTACGAGCAGTACTTC. Translating gives CSVVASGAYEQYF.

This chain connects TRBV7-4 to TRBJ2-7, with 9 bases identical to TRBD2. The junction had 6 bases not matched to a gene; V was cut back by 5 bases and J by 4 bases. Per germline, CDR1 SGHVT and CDR2 SQSDAQ. This CDR3 region has 14 residues. The CDR3 sequence is CASSPSAGGYEQYF. The CDR3 DNA reads as TGTGCCAGCAGCCCCTCCGCGGGAGGGTACGAGCAGTACTTC. Combining the CDR3 with reference TRBV7-4 and TRBJ2-7 gives the whole variable domain GAGVSQSPRYKVAKRGRDVALRCDSISGHVTLYWYRQTLGQGSEVLTYSQSDAQRDKSGRPSGRFSAERPERSVSTLKIQRTEQGDSAVYLCASSPSAGGYEQYFGPGTRLTVT.

The genes are TRBV28 and TRBJ1-2; 8 bases are shared with TRBD1. This CDR3 contains 15 residues. The J segment lost 9 bases and the V segment lost 1 base, leaving 10 bases of the junction unmatched. Germline V gene sequence: CDR1 MDHEN, CDR2 SYDVKM. The CDR3 region is CASSLSRGTGRSYTF. The CDR3 nucleotides are TGTGCCAGCAGTTTATCCCGAGGGACAGGACGGAGCTACACCTTC.

This clone was picked up many times. This chain uses TRBV18 with TRBJ2-1; D is undetermined. V dropped 6 bases and J dropped 0 bases, with 9 bases sitting between them. The CDR3 length is 14 residues. Germline V gene sequence: CDR1 KGHSH, CDR2 LQKENI. CDR3 nucleotide sequence: TGTGCCAGCTCGCCCGCCAGCTCCTACAATGAGCAGTTCTTC. It codes for CASSPASSYNEQFF.

This clone was observed a few times. Without the conserved terminal phenylalanine or tryptophan, this CDR3 likely stems from a read error. It is unclear where the CDR3 begins or ends on the DNA, so no DNA is shown, and the CDR3 is as TCRdb lists it. The chain recombines TRBV30 with TRBJ1-1. Germline assignment: CDR1 GTSNPN and CDR2 SVGIG (reference sequence). The CDR3 has 9 residues if both end residues are counted. CDR3 residues: CAWLKREDR.

V is TRBV7-2 and J is TRBJ2-2, with D possibly being TRBD1 or TRBD2 (5 bases each). The CDR3 runs to 14 residues. V was pared by 3 bases and J by 1 base, with 6 bases between. Germline CDR1 is SGHTA and CDR2 is FQGNSA. The CDR3 nucleotides are TGTGCCAGCAGCTTGGGACGGAACACCGGGGAGCTGTTTTTT. Amino acids: CASSLGRNTGELFF.

This clone was seen more than once but under ten times. The chain carries TRBV6-1 and TRBJ2-3; D uncertain. This CDR3 contains 13 residues. Trimming pared 5 bases from V and 4 bases from J, leaving 10 bases between. Germline CDR1 is MNHNS and CDR2 is SASEGT. CDR3 region: CASSRRSADTQYF. DNA of the CDR3: TGTGCCAGCAGTAGAAGGTCGGCAGATACGCAGTATTTT.

J is TRBJ2-3 and V is TRBV5-1; 12 bases are shared with TRBD2. Germline lookup yields CDR1 SGHRS and CDR2 YFSETQ. J was trimmed by 8 bases and V by 3 bases; bases with no gene match: 7. The CDR3 extends over 15 amino acids. CDR3 in amino acids: CASSSKGLAGGTQYF. For the CDR3, the DNA is TGCGCCAGCAGCTCAAAGGGACTAGCGGGCGGTACGCAGTATTTT.

The chain joins TRBV13 to TRBJ2-7; 8 bases are shared with TRBD1. CDR1 and CDR2 (germline): PRHDT, FYEKMQ (reference sequence). The V and J ends lost 8 bases and 2 bases, in that order; junction bases with no gene match: 2. The length of the CDR3 is 12 residues. CDR3 nucleotide sequence: TGTGCCAGCCGACAGGGGACCTACGAGCAGTACTTC. It translates to CASRQGTYEQYF.